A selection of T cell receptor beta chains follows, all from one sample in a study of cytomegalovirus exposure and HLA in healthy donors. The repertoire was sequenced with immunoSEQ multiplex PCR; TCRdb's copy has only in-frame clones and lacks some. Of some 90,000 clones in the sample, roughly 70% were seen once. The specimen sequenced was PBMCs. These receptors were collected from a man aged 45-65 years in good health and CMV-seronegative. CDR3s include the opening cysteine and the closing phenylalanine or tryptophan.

CASSPWGGGGYEQFF TRBJ2-1 15 TRBV27
CASSYGRTNYNSPLHF TRBJ1-6 16 TRBV6-5
CASCRAANYGYTF TRBJ1-2 13 TRBV28
CASSASGIYNEQFF TRBJ2-1 14 TRBV2
CAISRVRGPGMNTEAFF TRBJ1-1 17 TRBV10-3
CVTSGFQETQYF TRBJ2-5 12 TRBV6-5
CASTYDQGGDGYTF TRBJ1-2 14 TRBV4-1
CAWVEGALYNEQFF TRBJ2-1 14 TRBV30
CASSPERNTEAFF TRBJ1-1 13 TRBV5-1
CASNFGQSYGYTF TRBJ1-2 13 TRBV2
CASNSLGDSGTYEQYF TRBJ2-7 16 TRBV28
CASSEASGTHTDTQYF TRBJ2-3 16 TRBV6-4